These T cell receptor beta chains were read from a single sample in a study of blood T cell repertoires in COVID-19. Here immunoSEQ multiplex PCR was the method, and the copy in TCRdb shows in-frame clones only, minus some. The data show 200,000 to 250,000 clones, with 84% seen just once and about 7% held by the top ten. The sample consisted of PBMCs or T cells enriched from blood (not recorded which). The receptors shown here come from a woman aged 35 to 49 who had recovered from COVID-19. CDR3s include the opening cysteine and the closing phenylalanine or tryptophan. A D gene is named only where the DNA matches it firmly. Size is omitted from some rows. Given values are once, few, many or a class for expanded clones.

D	V	J	length	size	DNA	CDR3
NA	TRBV5-1	TRBJ2-5	13	NA	TGCGCCAGCAGCTTGGTGGGAGGAGAGACCCAGTACTTC	CASSLVGGETQYF
NA	TRBV30	TRBJ1-6	13	NA	TGTGCCTGGAGGGACAGTGAGGTCTCACCCCTCCACTTT	CAWRDSEVSPLHF
TRBD2	TRBV28	TRBJ2-4	17	NA	TGTGCCAGCAGTTTATTAGCTAGCGGGACAGCCAAAAACATTCAGTACTTC	CASSLLASGTAKNIQYF
NA	TRBV14	TRBJ2-1	15	NA	TGTGCCAGCAGCCCCCTAGGAGGGTCCTACAATGAGCAGTTCTTC	CASSPLGGSYNEQFF
TRBD1	TRBV6-5	TRBJ1-2	15	NA	TGTGCCAGCAGTTACTCAGAGGGGGCGGTGAGTGGCTACACCTTC	CASSYSEGAVSGYTF
NA	TRBV10-1	TRBJ1-6	15	NA	TGCGCCAGCAGTGCGGCGGAGGCTTACGGGTCACCCCTCCACTTT	CASSAAEAYGSPLHF
TRBD2	TRBV6-5	TRBJ2-1	15	few	TGTGCCAGCAGTAAAAGACTAGCGGGAGCCCATGAGCAGTTCTTC	CASSKRLAGAHEQFF
TRBD2	TRBV5-4	TRBJ2-3	16	few	TGTGCCAGCAGCTTGGGGCGACTAGCGGGAACAGATACGCAGTATTTT	CASSLGRLAGTDTQYF
TRBD1	TRBV28	TRBJ1-2	17	NA	TGTGCCAGCAGTTCCCCCCTGGACAGGGGGACTCCCTATGGCTACACCTTC	CASSSPLDRGTPYGYTF
NA	TRBV4-3	TRBJ2-1	17	NA	TGCGCCAGCAGCCAAGATCGGGTAGCGACCTCCTACAATGAGCAGTTCTTC	CASSQDRVATSYNEQFF
TRBD1	TRBV30	TRBJ2-5	16	NA	TGTGCCTGGAGCCCGAAAGGGGCAGGGGGAGAAGAGACCCAGTACTTC	CAWSPKGAGGEETQYF
NA	TRBV24-1	TRBJ2-3	17	NA	TGTGCCACCAGTGATAGAGGCACCCTGCTAGGCACAGATACGCAGTATTTT	CATSDRGTLLGTDTQYF
NA	TRBV28	TRBJ2-3	14	NA	TGTGCCAGCAGAGTTCGACAGGGCACAGATACGCAGTATTTT	CASRVRQGTDTQYF
NA	TRBV6-2/TRBV6-3	TRBJ1-2	13	NA	TGTGCCAGCAGCCCAGGGAGGAGATATGGCTACACCTTC	CASSPGRRYGYTF
NA	TRBV24-1	TRBJ1-6	17	NA	TGTGCCACCAGTTCAGACAGGCTGACGATATCAAATTCACCCCTCCACTTT	CATSSDRLTISNSPLHF